The rows below give T cell receptor beta chains drawn from one sample of a study of T cell changes during pregnancy in multiple sclerosis. The method was immunoSEQ multiplex PCR; TCRdb's version includes in-frame clones alone and lacks a portion of them. The sample gives 35,000 to 45,000 clones, about 90% of which show up once; 0.56% is in the top ten. Material: CD4+ T cells from peripheral blood mononuclear cells, obtained before pregnancy. Receptors originate from a female donor with multiple sclerosis, enrolled in a pregnancy study. Each CDR3 is given with its conserved first and last residue. The D gene is left open where the match is weak. The size entry is marked missing in some rows and otherwise reads once, few, many or a size class.

cdr3_aa: CASSYSVTGDSYTF
cdr3_nt: TGTGCCAGCAGTTACTCGGTGACAGGGGATAGCTACACCTTC
clone_size: few
d_call: TRBD1
j_call: TRBJ1-2
v_call: TRBV6-5

cdr3_aa: CASSSTGPNYGYTF
cdr3_nt: TGTGCCAGCAGCTCTACAGGGCCTAACTATGGCTACACCTTC
clone_size: .
d_call: .
j_call: TRBJ1-2
v_call: TRBV7-9

cdr3_aa: CASSAQVAGGYTF
cdr3_nt: TGTGCCAGTAGTGCCCAGGTGGCGGGGGGCTACACCTTC
clone_size: .
d_call: .
j_call: TRBJ1-2
v_call: TRBV19

cdr3_aa: CASSLADKTYNEQFF
cdr3_nt: TGCGCCAGCAGCTTAGCTGATAAGACCTACAATGAGCAGTTCTTC
clone_size: .
d_call: .
j_call: TRBJ2-1
v_call: TRBV5-1

cdr3_aa: CAISETRAGRTEAFF
cdr3_nt: TGTGCCATCAGTGAAACTCGGGCAGGGAGGACTGAAGCTTTCTTT
clone_size: .
d_call: .
j_call: TRBJ1-1
v_call: TRBV10-3

cdr3_aa: CASSQGPLAGQYF
cdr3_nt: TGCGCCAGCAGCCAAGGACCGCTAGCGGGTCAGTACTTC
clone_size: .
d_call: TRBD2
j_call: TRBJ2-5
v_call: TRBV4-1

cdr3_aa: CAISELGQGAGEKLFF
cdr3_nt: TGTGCCATCAGTGAGCTAGGACAGGGGGCAGGGGAAAAACTGTTTTTT
clone_size: .
d_call: TRBD1
j_call: TRBJ1-4
v_call: TRBV10-3

cdr3_aa: CASSGTENHNEKLFF
cdr3_nt: TGTGCCAGCAGTGGGACAGAGAACCATAATGAAAAACTGTTTTTT
clone_size: .
d_call: TRBD1
j_call: TRBJ1-4
v_call: TRBV6-5

cdr3_aa: CASSLYRLNTEAFF
cdr3_nt: TGTGCCAGCAGCTTGTACAGGCTTAACACTGAAGCTTTCTTT
clone_size: once
d_call: .
j_call: TRBJ1-1
v_call: TRBV5-4

cdr3_aa: CASSHWGGGETQYF
cdr3_nt: TGTGCCAGCAGCCACTGGGGGGGCGGTGAGACCCAGTACTTC
clone_size: .
d_call: .
j_call: TRBJ2-5
v_call: TRBV4-2

cdr3_aa: CASSRQGLALTTGANVLTF
cdr3_nt: TGTGCCAGCAGTCGACAGGGTCTCGCGTTGACTACTGGGGCCAACGTCCTGACTTTC
clone_size: .
d_call: TRBD1
j_call: TRBJ2-6
v_call: TRBV5-6

cdr3_aa: CASSPHGGGTEAFF
cdr3_nt: TGTGCCAGCAGCCCCCATGGTGGAGGCACTGAAGCTTTCTTT
clone_size: few
d_call: .
j_call: TRBJ1-1
v_call: TRBV7-9

cdr3_aa: CASSSQGAGDTEAFF
cdr3_nt: TGCGCCAGCAGCTCGCAGGGGGCGGGTGACACTGAAGCTTTCTTT
clone_size: .
d_call: TRBD1
j_call: TRBJ1-1
v_call: TRBV5-1

cdr3_aa: CASSDFSRGGTDTQYF
cdr3_nt: TGTGCCAGCAGTGATTTTTCGCGGGGGGGCACAGATACGCAGTATTTT
clone_size: .
d_call: TRBD2
j_call: TRBJ2-3
v_call: TRBV6-1

cdr3_aa: CASSPNRANNEQFF
cdr3_nt: TGTGCCAGCAGTCCAAACAGGGCCAACAATGAGCAGTTCTTC
clone_size: .
d_call: .
j_call: TRBJ2-1
v_call: TRBV7-6

cdr3_aa: CASSYDGQFNEQFF
cdr3_nt: TGTGCCAGCAGTTACGATGGACAGTTTAATGAGCAGTTCTTC
clone_size: .
d_call: .
j_call: TRBJ2-1
v_call: TRBV6-5